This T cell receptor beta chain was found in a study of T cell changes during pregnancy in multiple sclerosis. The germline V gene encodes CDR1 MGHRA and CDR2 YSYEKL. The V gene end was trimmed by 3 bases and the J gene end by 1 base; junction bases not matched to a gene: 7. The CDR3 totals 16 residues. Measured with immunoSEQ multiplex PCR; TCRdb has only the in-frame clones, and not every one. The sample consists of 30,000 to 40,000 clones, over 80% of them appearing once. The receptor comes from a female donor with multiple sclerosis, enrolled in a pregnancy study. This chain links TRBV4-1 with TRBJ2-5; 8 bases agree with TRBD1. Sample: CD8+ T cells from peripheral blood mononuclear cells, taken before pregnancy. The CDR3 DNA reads TGCGCCAGCAGCCAGAGCGCCGGACAGGGCCAAGAGACCCAGTACTTC. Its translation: CASSQSAGQGQETQYF.